These 11 T cell receptor beta chains share one sample of origin, sequenced in a study of T-cell memory formation after mild COVID-19. TCRdb reprocessed the 5' RACE reads via MiXCR and lists one record per CDR3 protein. The sample has more than 300,000 distinct CDR3 sequences; 14% are singletons. Sequencing used PBMCs or a T cell subset sorted from them (not recorded which). The receptor source for this set is a man aged 18 to 30 who had mild COVID-19 (a few samples of this study predate the infection). Cell type and time point are not known.

V gene TRBV6-1 combines with J gene TRBJ2-1; D gene ambiguous. The CDR3 loop spans 11 amino acids. Deletions cut 6 bases from V and 10 bases from J, with 10 bases between. Germline CDR1 and CDR2: MNHNS and SASEGT. The CDR3 DNA is TGTGCCAGCAGGTCTTGGTACGAGCAGTTCTTC. Amino acid sequence: CASRSWYEQFF.

This clonotype was counted only a few times. This chain uses TRBV27 with TRBJ1-1; D call uncertain. The CDR3 has 13 amino acids. The germline V and J ends were trimmed by 1 base and 4 bases, with 7 bases remaining between them. Germline V gene lookup returns CDR1 MNHEY and CDR2 SMNVEV (reference sequence). CDR3 sequence reads: CASSLLTGTEAFF. The CDR3 DNA reads TGTGCCAGCAGTTTATTGACCGGCACTGAAGCTTTCTTT.

The sample holds many counts of this clonotype. The V gene is TRBV7-2, the J gene TRBJ2-7, with D possibly being TRBD1 or TRBD2 (5 bases each). CDR3 size: 14 residues. V was shortened by 7 bases and J by 6 bases, with 19 bases between the two germline ends. The V gene's germline CDR1 is SGHTA and CDR2 FQGNSA. CDR3 amino acids: CASTMGTTFGEQYF. The CDR3 region has the DNA TGTGCCAGCACCATGGGGACCACCTTCGGCGAGCAGTACTTC. Based on the CDR3 plus reference TRBV7-2 and TRBJ2-7, the full variable domain is GAGVSQSPSNKVTEKGKDVELRCDPISGHTALYWYRQSLGQGLEFLIYFQGNSAPDKSGLPSDRFSAERTGGSVSTLTIQRTQQEDSAVYLCASTMGTTFGEQYFGPGTRLTVT.

This clonotype was recorded many times. The J gene is TRBJ2-7, the V gene TRBV5-6, with D unresolved. Germline assignment: CDR1 SGHDT and CDR2 YYEEEE. This CDR3 has 12 residues. Between the trimmed V and J ends, which lost 3 bases and 2 bases, there was a span of 6 bases. Written as DNA, the CDR3 is TGTGCCAGCAGCTCCGGCCCCTACGAGCAGTACGTC. As protein: CASSSGPYEQYV.

The chain carries TRBV7-3 and TRBJ1-6; 7 bases map to TRBD1. In germline, CDR1 is SGHTA, CDR2 FQGTGA. Trimming cost V 5 bases and J 3 bases; bases outside gene matches: 4. CDR3 size: 15 residues. Here the CDR3 reads CASSRGPDYNSPLHF. DNA of the CDR3: TGTGCCAGCAGCAGGGGGCCCGACTATAATTCACCCCTCCACTTT.

This clonotype was recorded at least ten times. The chain uses TRBV6-6 and TRBJ2-3; no reliable D call. There are 15 residues in the CDR3. V lost 2 bases to trimming and J lost 5 bases, with 14 bases between them. Per germline, CDR1 MNHNY and CDR2 SVGAGI (reference sequence). The CDR3 loop is CASSYKDPVLDTQYF. CDR3 in DNA: TGTGCCAGCAGTTACAAGGACCCGGTTTTAGATACGCAGTATTTT.

This chain uses TRBV29-1 with TRBJ2-1; a possible D gene is TRBD1 (5 bases). The V end was cut by 6 bases, the J end by 8 bases, with 17 bases between. Per germline, CDR1 SQVTM and CDR2 ANQGSEA. This CDR3 region has 13 residues. CDR3 residues: CSVSSPQGDEQFF. The CDR3 DNA is TGCAGCGTGAGTAGTCCTCAAGGGGATGAGCAGTTCTTC.

The chain is built from TRBV4-3 and TRBJ2-2, with a tentative D call TRBD2 (5 bases). The CDR3 loop spans 15 amino acids. The V end lost 8 bases, the J end lost 4 bases, and 17 bases lay between the germline ends. Germline values: CDR1 LGHNA, CDR2 YSLEER. The DNA of the CDR3 is TGCGCCAGCGGACCCGACACCCGGGGCACCGGGGAGCTGTTTTTT. Translating it yields CASGPDTRGTGELFF.

A few counts support this clonotype. The chain links TRBV7-2 to TRBJ2-6; no clear D gene. V gave up 6 bases and J gave up 4 bases, with 7 bases separating them. This CDR3 contains 13 residues. Per germline, CDR1 SGHTA and CDR2 FQGNSA. As DNA, the CDR3 is TGTGCCAGCAGTACACAGGGGGCCAACGTCCTGACTTTC. Amino acid sequence: CASSTQGANVLTF.

This clonotype was seen more than once but under ten times. The J gene is TRBJ1-2, the V gene TRBV7-9; 9 bases are a match to TRBD1. With V trimmed by 5 bases and J by 2 bases, 3 bases remained unmatched. Germline V gives CDR1 SEHNR, CDR2 FQNEAQ (reference sequence). The CDR3 has 14 residues. In DNA form, the CDR3 reads TGTGCCAGCAGCAAGGGACAGGGCAACTATGGCTACACCTTC. Translated: CASSKGQGNYGYTF.

In this sample, this clonotype turned up a few times. This chain links TRBV18 with TRBJ2-3, with D perhaps assigned TRBD1 or TRBD2 (5 bases each). The germline gives CDR1 KGHSH, CDR2 LQKENI. This CDR3 region has 15 residues. Trimming removed 4 bases at V and 8 bases at J, with 19 bases between. CDR3 nucleotides: TGTGCCAGCTCACAGGGTCACCCCGGGACCGCTACGCAGTATTTT. As protein: CASSQGHPGTATQYF.